These 26 T cell receptor beta chains were sequenced from one sample in a study of Tregs in tolerant kidney transplant recipients. The protocol was immunoSEQ multiplex PCR, while the TCRdb copy is restricted to in-frame clones and leaves out a portion. Of about 87,000 clones in the sample, under 95% are singletons; the top ten hold 0.46%. Material: CD4+ T cells from blood, obtained before the transplant. These receptor sequences come from a human donor who received a combined kidney and bone marrow transplant.

The chain joins TRBV6-1 to TRBJ2-7; tentative D call: TRBD2 (5 bases). Trimming cost V 2 bases and J 3 bases, with 14 bases left between them. The germline V gene has CDR1 MNHNS and CDR2 SASEGT. This CDR3 has 15 amino acids. This CDR3 is CASSERGTSNYEQYF. The CDR3 DNA is TGTGCCAGCAGTGAACGGGGTACGTCGAACTACGAGCAGTACTTC.

The V and J genes are TRBV6-5 and TRBJ2-5; maybe TRBD2 (5 bases). This CDR3 is 15 amino acids long. Per germline, CDR1 MNHEY and CDR2 SVGAGI. V dropped 2 bases and J dropped 5 bases, with 15 bases sitting between them. For the CDR3, the DNA is TGTGCCAGCAGTTACACCCACGGGATCGGGGAGACCCAGTACTTC. This translates into CASSYTHGIGETQYF.

The chain joins TRBV7-2 to TRBJ1-3, with 10 bases matching TRBD1. Per the germline V gene, CDR1 is SGHTA and CDR2 is FQGNSA. The CDR3 consists of 16 residues. V lost 5 bases to trimming and J lost 0 bases; unmatched junction nucleotides: 4. This CDR3 reads CASSPDRGDSGNTIYF. In DNA, the CDR3 is TGTGCCAGCAGCCCGGACAGGGGGGACTCTGGAAACACCATATATTTT.

The chain has TRBV18 and TRBJ2-7; 12 bases agree with TRBD2. CDR3 size: 16 residues. V was pared by 6 bases and J by 0 bases, with 6 bases of the junction left unmatched. CDR1 and CDR2 from the germline V gene are KGHSH and LQKENI. This CDR3 is CASSPGLAGTSYEQYF. CDR3 DNA sequence: TGTGCCAGCTCCCCCGGACTAGCGGGGACCTCCTACGAGCAGTACTTC.

V usage is TRBV5-4 and J usage is TRBJ1-2; no clear D gene. Germline CDR1 SGHNT, CDR2 YYREEE (reference sequence). The CDR3 loop spans 13 amino acids. The V and J ends lost 6 bases and 4 bases respectively, with 13 bases between them. CDR3 in amino acids: CASTLSPSYGYTF. In DNA, the CDR3 is TGTGCCAGCACCCTGTCCCCTAGCTATGGCTACACCTTC.

Concerning this clone itself: As the CDR3 is not closed by the conserved phenylalanine or tryptophan, this likely results from a read error. The DNA is left out, because the CDR3 cannot be placed on it with certainty; the CDR3 is given as TCRdb lists it. The rearrangement uses TRBV15 and TRBJ2-3; the table gives TRBD2 as D, unverified against the DNA. The CDR3 length equals 12 residues, ends included. Per the germline V gene, CDR1 is LNHNV and CDR2 is YYDKDF (reference sequence). The CDR3 loop reads CATSRDWSSPLV.

The chain employs TRBV29-1 and TRBJ2-5; TRBD2 matches at 13 bases. Trimming cost V 8 bases and J 5 bases; bases outside gene matches: 14. The CDR3 has 16 residues. The V gene's germline CDR1 is SQVTM and CDR2 ANQGSEA. The CDR3 is CSITRTSGGLGETQYF. The CDR3 DNA follows: TGCAGCATCACTCGGACTAGCGGGGGTCTCGGGGAGACCCAGTACTTC.

This chain links TRBV2 with TRBJ2-5, with TRBD1 matching over 8 bases. J was trimmed by 4 bases and V by 7 bases; bases with no gene match: 2. Germline V gene sequence: CDR1 SNHLY, CDR2 FYNNEI. The CDR3 is 12 residues long. The DNA for the CDR3 is TGTGCCAGCACCGACAGGGGAGAGACCCAGTACTTC. Protein sequence: CASTDRGETQYF.

The chain links TRBV11-2 to TRBJ2-2; D possibly corresponds to TRBD2 (6 bases). Germline V CDR1 and CDR2: SGHAT, FQNNGV. This CDR3 is 14 amino acids long. The ends were cut back, 5 bases at V and 5 bases at J, with 12 bases in the middle. CDR3 residues: CASSPMRGTGELFF. CDR3 DNA: TGTGCCAGCAGCCCAATGCGGGGAACCGGGGAGCTGTTTTTT.

Worth noting for this clone: At the DNA level, this CDR3 is encoded by other sequences in the same sample as well. The chain employs TRBV7-3 and TRBJ1-1; D is unclear. Germline V CDR1 and CDR2: SGHTA, FQGTGA. V was pared by 5 bases and J by 3 bases, with 10 bases between. The CDR3 covers 13 residues. The CDR3, as DNA: TGTGCCAGCAGCCCAAGGAGAGACACTGAAGCTTTCTTT. Translation: CASSPRRDTEAFF.

V usage is TRBV6-1 and J usage is TRBJ2-5, with unresolved D. The CDR3 loop spans 15 amino acids. V lost 2 bases to trimming and J lost 0 bases, with 10 bases between them. From germline, CDR1 is MNHNS and CDR2 SASEGT. The CDR3 region has the DNA TGTGCCAGCAGTGAAACGTCAGTGTACCAAGAGACCCAGTACTTC. As protein: CASSETSVYQETQYF.

The V and J genes are TRBV11-3 and TRBJ1-3; TRBD1 agrees at 7 bases. The CDR3 spans 15 residues. The ends lost 1 base at V and 0 bases at J; junction bases unmatched: 0. In germline, CDR1 is SGHNT, CDR2 YENEEA. The DNA for the CDR3 is TGTGCCAGCAGCTTAGGGGACAGCTCTGGAAACACCATATATTTT. Protein sequence: CASSLGDSSGNTIYF.

Concerning this clone itself: This CDR3 is also generated by other DNA sequences in the sample. This rearrangement joins TRBV7-2 to TRBJ2-7, with D perhaps matching TRBD2 (5 bases). V lost 5 bases to trimming and J lost 2 bases, with 13 bases between them. This CDR3 region has 14 residues. From germline, CDR1 is SGHTA and CDR2 FQGNSA. The CDR3 is CASSPGAVTYEQYF. DNA of the CDR3: TGTGCCAGCAGCCCTGGAGCGGTAACCTACGAGCAGTACTTC.

V gene TRBV7-2 combines with J gene TRBJ2-1, with TRBD1 identical over 11 bases. Germline V gene lookup returns CDR1 SGHTA and CDR2 FQGNSA. CDR3 size: 15 residues. As DNA, the CDR3 is TGTGCTTTGGGGCGGGGAGGGACAGGGGGCAATGAGCAGTTCTTC. It codes for CALGRGGTGGNEQFF.

The rearrangement joins TRBV18 to TRBJ2-4; 10 bases are a match to TRBD2. The length of the CDR3 is 16 residues. V gave up 4 bases and J gave up 6 bases; unmatched junction bases: 9. Germline V gene sequence: CDR1 KGHSH, CDR2 LQKENI. Written as DNA, the CDR3 is TGTGCCAGCTCACAACTAGCGGGACCCCTTATAAACATTCAGTACTTC. Residues: CASSQLAGPLINIQYF.

This rearrangement joins TRBV11-1 to TRBJ1-2, with TRBD1 identical over 7 bases. The CDR3 has 16 residues. Germline CDR1 is SGHAT and CDR2 is FQDESV (reference sequence). V shed 2 bases, J shed 7 bases, and the junction held 13 bases outside the gene matches. The CDR3 nucleotides are TGTGCCAGCAGCTTACGGAGAGGGGGCCCTGTTGGTGGCTACACCTTC. Residues: CASSLRRGGPVGGYTF.

With regard to this clone: This specimen includes other DNA sequences encoding the same CDR3. The J gene is TRBJ1-6, the V gene TRBV28; 8 bases line up with TRBD1. The CDR3 runs to 15 residues. V was clipped by 6 bases and J by 7 bases; unmatched bases: 8. Looked up from germline, CDR1 is MDHEN and CDR2 is SYDVKM. The CDR3 DNA reads TGTGCCAGCAGCTCCTTCCAGGGGGCGAATTCACCCCTCCACTTT. It encodes CASSSFQGANSPLHF.

The chain is built from TRBV5-4 and TRBJ1-6, with TRBD1 matching 11 bases. Germline values: CDR1 SGHNT, CDR2 YYREEE (reference sequence). With V trimmed by 4 bases and J by 13 bases, 10 bases remained unmatched. The CDR3 totals 15 residues. CDR3 protein: CASSRRDRGISPLHF. For the CDR3, the DNA is TGTGCCAGCAGCCGGCGGGACAGGGGGATATCCCCCCTCCACTTT.

The chain joins TRBV25-1 to TRBJ2-3, with 14 bases identical to TRBD2. Looked up from germline, CDR1 is MGHDK and CDR2 is SYGVNS. The V segment lost 3 bases and the J segment 0 bases; nucleotides outside the gene matches: 5. The CDR3 is 18 amino acids. The CDR3, as DNA: TGTGCCAGCAGTGAGGGACTAGCGGGAGAGATTAGCACAGATACGCAGTATTTT. It is translated as CASSEGLAGEISTDTQYF.

The rearrangement uses TRBV6-1 and TRBJ1-5, with D perhaps TRBD1 (5 bases). From germline, CDR1 is MNHNS and CDR2 SASEGT. Trimming stripped 1 base from V and 10 bases from J, with 20 bases between. This CDR3 spans 16 amino acids. The CDR3 sequence: CASSEVPPWRRGPQHF. The CDR3 bases are TGTGCCAGCAGTGAAGTTCCCCCCTGGAGGAGGGGACCCCAGCATTTT.

The chain uses TRBV4-1 and TRBJ1-1; weak D call: TRBD1 (5 bases). The germline V gene encodes CDR1 MGHRA and CDR2 YSYEKL. The V end was cut by 1 base, the J end by 1 base, with 13 bases between. The CDR3 is 16 amino acids. The CDR3 DNA reads as TGCGCCAGCAGCCAAGCGGCTAGACAGTCGAACACTGAAGCTTTCTTT. Residues: CASSQAARQSNTEAFF.

This clone was seen more than once but under ten times. This rearrangement joins TRBV6-1 to TRBJ1-4, with 7 nucleotides matching TRBD1. Losses at the gene ends were 8 bases for V and 3 bases for J; bases not matched to a gene: 3. Per the germline V gene, CDR1 is MNHNS and CDR2 is SASEGT. This CDR3 contains 13 residues. Written as DNA, the CDR3 is TGTGCCAGCGGCGGGACAGCTAATGAAAAACTGTTTTTT. It codes for CASGGTANEKLFF.

This chain connects TRBV7-9 to TRBJ1-1; tentative D call: TRBD1 (6 bases). V lost 4 bases to trimming and J lost 0 bases, with 12 bases between them. This CDR3 is 15 amino acids long. CDR1 is SEHNR, CDR2 FQNEAQ, per germline (reference sequence). The DNA of the CDR3 is TGTGCCAGCAGCTCTAGGACAGTTATGAACACTGAAGCTTTCTTT. This gives the protein CASSSRTVMNTEAFF.

The chain recombines TRBV6-1 with TRBJ1-4; perhaps TRBD1 as D (6 bases). CDR1 is MNHNS and CDR2 is SASEGT in the germline V gene. V lost 2 bases and J 7 bases, leaving 14 bases between the germline ends. The CDR3 has 15 residues. The CDR3 coding sequence is TGTGCCAGCAGTGAAACGGGGGGCGTTGGTGAAAAACTGTTTTTT. Its protein is CASSETGGVGEKLFF.

This chain links TRBV5-1 with TRBJ2-3; 7 bases line up with TRBD2. The CDR3 length is 14 residues. V lost 4 bases and J lost 5; bases outside the gene matches: 7. Per germline, CDR1 SGHRS and CDR2 YFSETQ. In nucleotides, the CDR3 is TGCGCCAGCAGCGGGCGGGAGAGAGGAGATACGCAGTATTTT. Amino acids: CASSGRERGDTQYF.

Concerning this clone itself: Additional DNA sequences in this sample encode the identical CDR3. The V call is TRBV28, the J call TRBJ1-6; D not resolved. Trimming removed 3 bases at V and 6 bases at J, with 15 bases between. The CDR3 spans 16 residues. The V gene's germline CDR1 is MDHEN and CDR2 SYDVKM. DNA of the CDR3: TGTGCCAGCAGTTTCCCCACTCCAGAGGGTAATTCACCCCTCCACTTT. This gives the protein CASSFPTPEGNSPLHF.